The subject of this entry is one T cell receptor (beta chain). Its specificity is not known. PCR involved 60 Vbeta and 13 Jbeta primers. Sequencing was performed with immunoSEQ multiplex PCR; in TCRdb, only in-frame clones are kept and a portion is missing. In the table there are 150,000 to 200,000 clones, around 80% of which are singletons. The data belong to a study of cytomegalovirus exposure and HLA in healthy donors. Points from the study as a whole: In the analysis, some V segments, TRBV6-2 and TRBV6-3 included, were excluded as indistinguishable.

The germline V gene encodes CDR1 MNHNS and CDR2 SASEGT. The CDR3 contains 15 residues. The V end was cut by 2 bases, the J end by 7 bases, with 14 bases between. Specimen: PBMCs. The sequence was collected from a woman aged 18-29 years in good health and CMV-seronegative. This chain links TRBV6-1 with TRBJ2-2; tentatively, D is TRBD2 (7 bases). Written as DNA, the CDR3 is TGTGCCAGCAGTGAACAATGGGGGGGCGGCGGGGAGCTGTTTTTT. This gives the protein CASSEQWGGGGELFF.